This passage covers 16 T cell receptor beta chains from one sample sequenced in a study of beta chain features in type 1 diabetes. General study results and limits: Moderate yet significant TCRB CDR3 shortening was seen in Type 1 diabetes patients in all four CD4+ subsets.

For these TCRs, the target antigens are not known. Reverse transcribing all isolated RNA meant expressed TCRB transcripts were sequenced. Only in-frame clones appear in the TCRdb table, and some are missing; sequencing was by immunoSEQ multiplex PCR. Of more than 250,000 clones listed, roughly 25% are singletons. Material: naive CD4+ T cells from blood. These TCRs come from a woman between 25 and 40 years old with type 1 diabetes.

This clone has more than one count but fewer than ten. Other nucleotide sequences in the sample specify the same CDR3. The chain recombines TRBV7-9 with TRBJ2-1, with 11 bases aligning to TRBD2. The CDR3 covers 16 residues. In germline, CDR1 is SEHNR, CDR2 FQNEAQ (reference sequence). The ends lost 5 bases at V and 2 bases at J; junction bases unmatched: 5. The DNA for the CDR3 is TGTGCCAGCAGCCCCGGGACTAGCGGCCCCTACAATGAGCAGTTCTTC. It codes for CASSPGTSGPYNEQFF.

This sequence joins TRBV7-3 and TRBJ2-1; perhaps TRBD2 as D (6 bases). Germline V gene sequence: CDR1 SGHTA, CDR2 FQGTGA. The CDR3 consists of 12 residues. The ends were cut back, 2 bases at V and 10 bases at J, with 9 bases in the middle. CDR3 DNA: TGTGCCAGCAGCTTACATGGGGGGGAGCAGTTCTTC. It codes for CASSLHGGEQFF.

The chain carries TRBV30 and TRBJ1-2; no definite D call. V was pared by 0 bases and J by 7 bases, with 6 bases between. CDR1 and CDR2 (germline): GTSNPN, SVGIG (reference sequence). The CDR3 has 11 amino acids. CDR3 DNA sequence: TGTGCCTGGAGTGTTCCTATTGGCTACACCTTC. This sequence encodes CAWSVPIGYTF.

This clone was seen a handful of times. V is TRBV4-1 and J is TRBJ2-4; 13 nucleotides line up with TRBD2. The CDR3 length is 20 residues. V lost 3 bases, J lost 1 base, and 12 bases stayed unmatched. Germline CDR1 reads MGHRA; CDR2 reads YSYEKL. Here the CDR3 reads CASSQTGGTSGVLAKNIQYF. Written as DNA, the CDR3 is TGCGCCAGCAGCCAGACGGGGGGGACTAGCGGGGTCCTGGCCAAAAACATTCAGTACTTC.

A remark on this clone: The same CDR3 can be traced to other DNA sequences in this sample. The rearrangement joins TRBV29-1 to TRBJ2-7, with TRBD1 identical over 8 bases. The CDR3 contains 12 residues. J lost 3 bases, V lost 5 bases, and 3 bases had no gene match. Germline assignment: CDR1 SQVTM and CDR2 ANQGSEA. The DNA of the CDR3 is TGCAGCGTTACAGGGACAGGCTACGAGCAGTACTTC. Its protein product is CSVTGTGYEQYF.

There are a few counts of this clone. The chain carries TRBV9 and TRBJ1-2; D uncertain. This CDR3 spans 15 amino acids. Between the trimmed V and J ends, which lost 4 bases and 4 bases, there was a span of 17 bases. CDR1 and CDR2 (germline): SGDLS, YYNGEE. Here the CDR3 DNA reads TGTGCCAGCAGCACCCTATACCTGGTTGGCTATGGCTACACCTTC. As protein: CASSTLYLVGYGYTF.

V is TRBV5-4 and J is TRBJ1-1; D perhaps matches TRBD1 (6 bases). The germline V gene has CDR1 SGHNT and CDR2 YYREEE (reference sequence). V lost 3 bases, J lost 0 bases, and 21 bases lay in between. This CDR3 is built from 18 residues. CDR3: CASSSASGGGWVNTEAFF. The CDR3, as DNA: TGTGCCAGCAGCTCCGCATCGGGGGGGGGCTGGGTGAACACTGAAGCTTTCTTT.

The gene calls are TRBV4-1 and TRBJ1-2; TRBD1 aligns across 10 bases. Germline trimming cut 4 bases from V and 1 base from J; bases unmatched to any gene: 0. The CDR3 covers 14 residues. CDR1 is MGHRA and CDR2 is YSYEKL in the germline V gene. CDR3 coding DNA: TGCGCCAGCAGCCGGACAGGGGGTAACTATGGCTACACCTTC. This codes for CASSRTGGNYGYTF.

The chain employs TRBV6-1 and TRBJ1-5; D gene uncertain. This CDR3 comprises 14 residues. In germline, CDR1 is MNHNS, CDR2 SASEGT. The ends were cut back, 4 bases at V and 1 base at J, with 8 bases in the middle. The CDR3 loop is CASSGERSNQPQHF. The DNA of the CDR3 is TGTGCCAGCAGTGGAGAGAGGAGCAATCAGCCCCAGCATTTT.

The gene calls are TRBV5-4 and TRBJ2-5; 12 bases map to TRBD2. Unmatched junction bases numbered 3, after V lost 4 bases and J lost 2 bases. The CDR3 is 15 amino acids. In germline, CDR1 is SGHNT, CDR2 YYREEE (reference sequence). This CDR3 is CASSRLAGDQETQYF. In DNA form, the CDR3 reads TGTGCCAGCAGCCGACTAGCGGGGGATCAAGAGACCCAGTACTTC.

This clone showed up just once. The gene calls are TRBV28 and TRBJ2-7, with a tentative D call TRBD2 (6 bases). V dropped 5 bases and J dropped 0 bases, with 11 bases sitting between them. Germline V lookup: CDR1 MDHEN, CDR2 SYDVKM. The CDR3 is made up of 14 amino acids. The CDR3 reads CASSGVLASYEQYF. CDR3 nucleotides: TGTGCCAGCAGTGGGGTACTAGCCTCCTACGAGCAGTACTTC.

This clone was seen more than once but under ten times. The J gene is TRBJ1-5, the V gene TRBV5-1, with unresolved D. The CDR3 spans 15 residues. Germline CDR1 reads SGHRS; CDR2 reads YFSETQ. V lost 5 bases and J lost 5, with 17 bases in between. CDR3 in DNA: TGCGCCAGCAGTCATGTCCCGGGTTGGGATCAGCCCCAGCATTTT. It specifies CASSHVPGWDQPQHF.

This clone has more than one count but fewer than ten. The J gene is TRBJ1-1, the V gene TRBV6-1; 7 nucleotides line up with TRBD1. The CDR3 is 14 residues long. From germline, CDR1 is MNHNS and CDR2 SASEGT. V gave up 4 bases and J gave up 4 bases; unmatched junction bases: 6. DNA for the CDR3: TGTGCCAGCAGTGCCTTTACAGGGGCCACTGAAGCTTTCTTT. This gives the protein CASSAFTGATEAFF.

The table lists this clone with a few counts. The V and J genes are TRBV7-9 and TRBJ2-2; 8 bases are a match to TRBD1. CDR1 is SEHNR and CDR2 is FQNEAQ in the germline V gene (reference sequence). The CDR3 is 15 amino acids. The trim removed 5 bases at V and 3 bases at J, leaving 5 bases unmatched. Here the CDR3 reads CASSRRDRYTGELFF. CDR3 nucleotides: TGTGCCAGCAGCCGGCGGGACAGGTACACCGGGGAGCTGTTTTTT.

This clone has just a few counts. The J gene is TRBJ2-5, the V gene TRBV10-3; D is perhaps TRBD2 (6 bases). Germline V gene sequence: CDR1 ENHRY, CDR2 SYGVKD. The CDR3 loop spans 13 amino acids. Trimming took off 6 bases at V and 3 bases at J, with 11 bases between the two ends. The CDR3 DNA reads TGTGCCATCAGGAGTTCGGGGGAAGAGACCCAGTACTTC. It translates to CAIRSSGEETQYF.

V usage is TRBV29-1 and J usage is TRBJ1-5, with no clear D. Between the trimmed V and J ends, which lost 3 bases and 4 bases, there was a span of 10 bases. CDR1 and CDR2 (germline): SQVTM, ANQGSEA. The CDR3 is 13 residues long. DNA of the CDR3: TGCAGCGTTGAGACCTCAGCGAATCAGCCCCAGCATTTT. Its translation is CSVETSANQPQHF.